The 32 T cell receptor beta chains in this list originate from one sample, sequenced in a study of CD8+ T cells in alopecia areata. Documented treatment: oral pan-JAK inhibitor, 5-10 mg twice daily. Once RNA had been extracted, it was reverse transcribed into cDNA to act as the sequencing template. Sequencing was performed with immunoSEQ multiplex PCR; in TCRdb, only in-frame clones are kept and a portion is missing. The sample consists of 250,000 to 350,000 clones, over 45% of them appearing once. The starting material was CD4+ T cells sorted from blood, obtained around week 54, from a patient treated with tofacitinib. The receptors here all came from a human donor with alopecia areata.

The chain recombines TRBV13 with TRBJ2-1; TRBD1 might be the D (5 bases). This CDR3 has 13 amino acids. The V end lost 0 bases, the J end lost 9 bases, and 9 bases lay between the germline ends. The germline gives CDR1 PRHDT, CDR2 FYEKMQ (reference sequence). CDR3 bases: TGTGCCAGCAGCTTAGGGGGTGGGGCTGAGCAGTTCTTC. Protein sequence: CASSLGGGAEQFF.

This clone was counted only a few times. This same CDR3 is encoded by further DNA sequences in the sample. V gene TRBV30 combines with J gene TRBJ2-3; D ambiguous. Looked up from germline, CDR1 is GTSNPN and CDR2 is SVGIG (reference sequence). V lost 3 bases and J 5 bases, leaving 6 bases between the germline ends. The CDR3 extends over 11 amino acids. CDR3 DNA: TGTGCCTGGAGCATAAAAGATACGCAGTATTTT. Residues: CAWSIKDTQYF.

The gene calls are TRBV27 and TRBJ2-7, with D unresolved. V was trimmed by 1 base and J by 3 bases, leaving 4 bases between them. This CDR3 comprises 12 residues. Germline V gene lookup returns CDR1 MNHEY and CDR2 SMNVEV (reference sequence). The CDR3 DNA follows: TGTGCCAGCAGTTTATACGGCTACGAGCAGTACTTC. Protein: CASSLYGYEQYF.

J is TRBJ1-5 and V is TRBV2; 7 bases match TRBD1. Trimming cost V 7 bases and J 2 bases; bases outside gene matches: 2. Germline values: CDR1 SNHLY, CDR2 FYNNEI. This CDR3 spans 13 amino acids. The DNA of the CDR3 is TGTGCCAGCAAGGGGGCAGGCAATCAGCCCCAGCATTTT. Protein: CASKGAGNQPQHF.

This clone showed up just a few times. This chain connects TRBV5-1 to TRBJ2-7, with D unresolved. With 4 bases removed from V and 2 bases from J, the gap between germline ends came to 16 bases. CDR1 is SGHRS, CDR2 YFSETQ, per germline. CDR3 length equals 15 residues. The CDR3 here is CASSPSALRPYEQYF. CDR3 DNA sequence: TGCGCCAGCAGCCCCTCGGCCCTGCGCCCCTACGAGCAGTACTTC.

This chain connects TRBV30 to TRBJ1-3; D is undetermined. CDR1 and CDR2 (germline): GTSNPN, SVGIG (reference sequence). V lost 1 base and J lost 4, with 5 bases in between. There are 12 residues in the CDR3. The CDR3 spells CAWSAGGNTIYF. The DNA for the CDR3 is TGTGCCTGGAGTGCTGGGGGAAACACCATATATTTT.

The rearrangement uses TRBV15 and TRBJ2-3; TRBD1 matches 8 bases. From germline, CDR1 is LNHNV and CDR2 YYDKDF (reference sequence). V trimming: 5 bases; J trimming: 5 bases; junction bases outside the gene matches: 9. The CDR3 sequence is 15 residues long. CDR3 amino acids: CATSRRDRHLDTQYF. The CDR3 DNA sequence: TGTGCCACCAGCCGCCGGGACAGGCATTTAGATACGCAGTATTTT. The whole variable domain, remainder taken from reference TRBV15 and TRBJ2-3, is DAMVIQNPRYQVTQFGKPVTLSCSQTLNHNVMYWYQQKSSQAPKLLFHYYDKDFNNEADTPDNFQSRRPNTSFCFLDIRSPGLGDTAMYLCATSRRDRHLDTQYFGPGTRLTVL.

This rearrangement joins TRBV30 to TRBJ1-1; D gene uncertain. The germline V gene has CDR1 GTSNPN and CDR2 SVGIG (reference sequence). This CDR3 comprises 16 residues. Trimming left V 0 bases short and J 2 bases short, with 16 bases between. CDR3 sequence: CAWSVFPQALNTEAFF. CDR3 coding DNA: TGTGCCTGGAGTGTCTTCCCCCAGGCTCTAAACACTGAAGCTTTCTTT.

The sample holds a few counts of this clone. The V gene is TRBV5-1, the J gene TRBJ2-7; TRBD2 matches 9 bases. Germline V gene sequence: CDR1 SGHRS, CDR2 YFSETQ. CDR3 length equals 14 residues. With 6 bases clipped from V and 0 bases from J, the junction kept 4 bases outside the gene matches. CDR3 DNA sequence: TGCGCCAGCACCCTAGCGGGGACCTCCTACGAGCAGTACTTC. This gives the protein CASTLAGTSYEQYF.

V and J are TRBV29-1 and TRBJ2-2; no definite D call. The germline V gene has CDR1 SQVTM and CDR2 ANQGSEA. Deletions cut 2 bases from V and 1 base from J, with 5 bases between. This CDR3 region has 13 residues. The CDR3 sequence is CSVEQQNTGELFF. CDR3 nucleotide sequence: TGCAGCGTTGAACAGCAGAACACCGGGGAGCTGTTTTTT.

CDR3 nucleotides: TGTGCCAGCAGGGTCACAGGGTCTCCTGGCTACACCTTC. It codes for CASRVTGSPGYTF. The rearrangement links TRBV7-9 to TRBJ1-2, with D perhaps TRBD1 (6 bases). The germline V and J ends were trimmed by 6 bases and 7 bases, with 15 bases remaining between them. The CDR3 consists of 13 residues. Germline V gene data show CDR1 as SEHNR and CDR2 as FQNEAQ (reference sequence).

The DNA of the CDR3 is TGTGCCAGCAACGACGAAAAGACCGGGGAGCTGTTTTTT. It translates to CASNDEKTGELFF. This chain uses TRBV6-5 with TRBJ2-2, with D unclear. Per germline, CDR1 MNHEY and CDR2 SVGAGI. V was cut by 7 bases and J by 5 bases, with 11 bases left in between. This CDR3 region has 13 residues.

This chain joins TRBV5-1 and TRBJ1-6, with TRBD1 as a possible D gene (5 bases). There are 15 residues in the CDR3. From germline, CDR1 is SGHRS and CDR2 YFSETQ. Trimming took off 0 bases at V and 6 bases at J, with 10 bases between the two ends. The CDR3 sequence: CASSLEPGPNSPLHF. DNA for the CDR3: TGCGCCAGCAGCTTGGAGCCAGGGCCTAATTCACCCCTCCACTTT.

V usage is TRBV5-1 and J usage is TRBJ2-2; unclear D gene. The CDR3 loop spans 12 amino acids. Germline CDR1 SGHRS, CDR2 YFSETQ. Trimming removed 0 bases from V and 9 bases from J, with 6 bases in between. CDR3: CASSLVGRELFF. CDR3 bases: TGCGCCAGCAGCTTGGTAGGCCGGGAGCTGTTTTTT.

The table lists this clone with a count of one. The genes are TRBV7-2 and TRBJ2-7, with D possibly matching TRBD2 (6 bases). Germline values: CDR1 SGHTA, CDR2 FQGNSA. Trimming removed 5 bases from V and 7 bases from J, with 15 bases in between. The CDR3 contains 13 residues. The CDR3 DNA is TGTGCCAGCAGCAATCTCCGGGGGTATGAGCAGTACTTC. This gives the protein CASSNLRGYEQYF.

DNA for the CDR3: TGTGCCAGCAGTTCACCAATCGGGGGCGCGGAGACCCAGTACTTC. It specifies CASSSPIGGAETQYF. This sequence joins TRBV27 and TRBJ2-5, with D possibly called TRBD1 or TRBD2 (6 bases each). Germline lookup yields CDR1 MNHEY and CDR2 SMNVEV (reference sequence). This CDR3 is built from 15 residues. Trimming left V 4 bases short and J 5 bases short, with 17 bases between.

This chain uses TRBV10-3 with TRBJ2-7; possibly TRBD1 for D (6 bases). The CDR3 contains 15 residues. The germline gives CDR1 ENHRY, CDR2 SYGVKD. The V end lost 8 bases, the J end lost 9 bases, and 26 bases lay between the germline ends. This CDR3 is CAISARDIGLTWQYF. CDR3 coding DNA: TGTGCCATCTCTGCCCGGGACATCGGACTTACGTGGCAGTACTTC.

This clone was seen only a few times. The same CDR3 also results from other DNA sequences found in this sample. The chain is built from TRBV9 and TRBJ2-1; 9 nucleotides match TRBD2. The J segment lost 4 bases and the V segment lost 0 bases, leaving 5 bases of the junction unmatched. The CDR3 is made up of 16 amino acids. CDR1 SGDLS and CDR2 YYNGEE come from the germline V gene. CDR3 DNA: TGTGCCAGCAGCGTAGGGAGCGGGGGGTTTTACAATGAGCAGTTCTTC. Translation gives CASSVGSGGFYNEQFF.

DNA for the CDR3: TGTGCCAGCGAATCAGGGTTTGAGCAGTTCTTC. As protein: CASESGFEQFF. J is TRBJ2-1 and V is TRBV2; D may be TRBD1 (5 bases). Germline V gene sequence: CDR1 SNHLY, CDR2 FYNNEI. Trimming took 8 bases from V and 9 from J, leaving 11 bases between them. The CDR3 has 11 residues.

The V and J genes are TRBV13 and TRBJ2-4; D is unclear. From germline, CDR1 is PRHDT and CDR2 FYEKMQ (reference sequence). V dropped 1 base and J dropped 0 bases, with 7 bases sitting between them. The CDR3 spans 15 residues. The CDR3 DNA sequence: TGTGCCAGCAGCTTAGTCACTATAGCCAAAAACATTCAGTACTTC. This encodes CASSLVTIAKNIQYF.

The rearrangement links TRBV30 to TRBJ1-2, with 10 bases aligning to TRBD1. Unmatched junction bases numbered 11, after V lost 5 bases and J lost 8 bases. Germline CDR1 and CDR2: GTSNPN and SVGIG (reference sequence). The CDR3 covers 14 residues. CDR3 amino acids: CAWGTGVATGGYTF. In nucleotides, the CDR3 is TGTGCCTGGGGGACAGGGGTGGCAACGGGCGGCTACACCTTC.

The chain is built from TRBV19 and TRBJ2-3; 8 bases match TRBD2. Losses at the gene ends were 7 bases for V and 4 bases for J; bases not matched to a gene: 10. CDR1 LNHDA and CDR2 SQIVND come from the germline V gene (reference sequence). The CDR3 sequence is 15 residues long. CDR3 protein: CASNEPRGAPDTQYF. Written as DNA, the CDR3 is TGTGCCAGTAATGAACCGCGGGGGGCCCCAGATACGCAGTATTTT.

This clone was counted only a few times. This sequence joins TRBV7-9 and TRBJ1-6, with D unresolved. CDR3 length: 13 amino acids. Germline CDR1 is SEHNR and CDR2 is FQNEAQ (reference sequence). The V and J ends lost 5 bases and 6 bases respectively, with 8 bases between them. The CDR3 spells CASSLSVNSPLHF. The CDR3 nucleotides are TGTGCCAGCAGCCTGAGTGTTAATTCACCCCTCCACTTT. Full variable domain (remainder filled in from reference TRBV7-9 and TRBJ1-6): DTGVSQNPRHKITKRGQNVTFRCDPISEHNRLYWYRQTLGQGPEFLTYFQNEAQLEKSRLLSDRFSAERPKGSFSTLEIQRTEQGDSAMYLCASSLSVNSPLHFGNGTRLTVT.

This clone was detected a few times. The rearrangement uses TRBV5-6 and TRBJ1-1, with TRBD1 identical over 7 bases. V was clipped by 4 bases and J by 4 bases; unmatched bases: 7. Germline CDR1 reads SGHDT; CDR2 reads YYEEEE. CDR3 size: 14 residues. The CDR3 reads CASSTRGLGTEAFF. In DNA form, the CDR3 reads TGTGCCAGCAGCACGAGGGGGCTTGGCACTGAAGCTTTCTTT.

The V gene is TRBV5-1, the J gene TRBJ1-1, with 9 bases identical to TRBD1. Per the germline V gene, CDR1 is SGHRS and CDR2 is YFSETQ. Germline trimming cut 4 bases from V and 1 base from J; bases unmatched to any gene: 11. The CDR3 consists of 17 residues. CDR3 region: CASSQPPLQGANTEAFF. The DNA of the CDR3 is TGCGCCAGCAGCCAACCACCGTTACAGGGGGCGAACACTGAAGCTTTCTTT.

This chain uses TRBV29-1 with TRBJ2-3, with TRBD2 as a possible D gene (5 bases). V lost 4 bases, J lost 4 bases, and 15 bases lay in between. CDR1 and CDR2 (germline): SQVTM, ANQGSEA. CDR3 size: 14 residues. The CDR3 loop reads CSVVPGRLADTQYF. The DNA of the CDR3 is TGCAGCGTTGTTCCGGGAAGGTTAGCAGATACGCAGTATTTT.

The chain combines TRBV7-9 with TRBJ1-1; no clear D gene. Germline V gene lookup returns CDR1 SEHNR and CDR2 FQNEAQ (reference sequence). V shed 3 bases and J shed 0 bases, with 8 bases lying between them. The CDR3 contains 14 residues. CDR3 bases: TGTGCCAGCAGCTTTGCATCTATGAACACTGAAGCTTTCTTT. Its protein product is CASSFASMNTEAFF.

V usage is TRBV5-1 and J usage is TRBJ2-3; D gene uncertain. There are 15 residues in the CDR3. Germline V gene sequence: CDR1 SGHRS, CDR2 YFSETQ. Trimming removed 10 bases at V and 2 bases at J, with 20 bases between. The CDR3 spells CASHRQVGVTDTQYF. CDR3 bases: TGCGCCTCACACCGGCAGGTCGGAGTCACAGATACGCAGTATTTT.

The genes are TRBV7-2 and TRBJ1-1, with no clear D. The germline V and J ends were trimmed by 1 base and 3 bases, with 9 bases remaining between them. The CDR3 is 14 amino acids. Germline loops: CDR1 SGHTA, CDR2 FQGNSA. The CDR3 region has the DNA TGTGCCAGCAGCTTAGGAACAACATACACTGAAGCTTTCTTT. It translates to CASSLGTTYTEAFF.

The V and J genes are TRBV7-9 and TRBJ1-1; D not resolved. CDR3 length: 16 amino acids. Germline V gives CDR1 SEHNR, CDR2 FQNEAQ (reference sequence). V was shortened by 1 base and J by 1 base, with 13 bases between the two germline ends. The CDR3 DNA sequence: TGTGCCAGCAGCTTAGTCCGCCCGGGGTCGAACACTGAAGCTTTCTTT. Protein: CASSLVRPGSNTEAFF. The whole variable domain, filled in from reference TRBV7-9 and TRBJ1-1, reads DTGVSQNPRHKITKRGQNVTFRCDPISEHNRLYWYRQTLGQGPEFLTYFQNEAQLEKSRLLSDRFSAERPKGSFSTLEIQRTEQGDSAMYLCASSLVRPGSNTEAFFGQGTRLTVV.

V and J are TRBV9 and TRBJ1-2; D is unclear. V lost 0 bases and J 4 bases, leaving 10 bases between the germline ends. Germline CDR1 reads SGDLS; CDR2 reads YYNGEE. This CDR3 is 14 amino acids long. DNA for the CDR3: TGTGCCAGCAGCGTAGACAGCGACGGCTATGGCTACACCTTC. Protein: CASSVDSDGYGYTF.

The chain carries TRBV5-6 and TRBJ2-7; TRBD1 matches at 9 bases. V was clipped by 4 bases and J by 5 bases; unmatched bases: 7. CDR3 length: 14 residues. Germline CDR1 SGHDT, CDR2 YYEEEE. The DNA of the CDR3 is TGTGCCAGCAGCCGAGGGACAGGGCCCCACGAGCAGTACTTC. Its protein is CASSRGTGPHEQYF.